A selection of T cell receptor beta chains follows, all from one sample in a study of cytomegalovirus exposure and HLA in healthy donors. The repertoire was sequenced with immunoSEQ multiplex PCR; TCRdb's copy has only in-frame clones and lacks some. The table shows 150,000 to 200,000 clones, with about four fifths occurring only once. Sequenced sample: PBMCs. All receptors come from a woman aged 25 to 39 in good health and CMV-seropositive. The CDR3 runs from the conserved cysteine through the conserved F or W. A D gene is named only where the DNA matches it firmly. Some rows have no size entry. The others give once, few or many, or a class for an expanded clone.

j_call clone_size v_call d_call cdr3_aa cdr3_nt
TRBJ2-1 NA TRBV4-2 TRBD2 CASSQEGGLLYNEQFF TGTGCCAGCAGCCAAGAGGGAGGGCTGCTCTACAATGAGCAGTTCTTC
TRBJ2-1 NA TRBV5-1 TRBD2 CASSWGTRINEQFF TGCGCCAGCAGCTGGGGGACTAGGATCAATGAGCAGTTCTTC
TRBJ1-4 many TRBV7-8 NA CASSRDRTNEKLFF TGTGCCAGCAGTCGAGACAGGACAAATGAAAAACTGTTTTTT
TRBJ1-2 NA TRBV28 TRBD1 CASSSNPGQGSYGYTF TGTGCCAGCAGCTCAAATCCGGGACAGGGTAGTTATGGCTACACCTTC
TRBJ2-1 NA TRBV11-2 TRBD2 CASSLIVNRAGGHGNEQFF TGTGCCAGCAGCTTAATTGTAAATCGGGCGGGAGGGCACGGTAATGAGCAGTTCTTC
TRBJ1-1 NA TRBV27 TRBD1 CASSLNLGDSITEAFF TGTGCCAGCAGTTTAAATCTAGGGGACAGCATCACTGAAGCTTTCTTT
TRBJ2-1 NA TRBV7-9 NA CASSPGVGGNNEQFF TGTGCCAGCAGCCCCGGGGTCGGGGGTAACAATGAGCAGTTCTTC
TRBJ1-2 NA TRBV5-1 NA CASRSAPGSCSYTF TGCGCCAGCAGATCTGCGCCGGGAAGCTGTAGCTACACCTTC
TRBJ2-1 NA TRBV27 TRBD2 CASTDGTSIEQFF TGTGCCAGCACCGACGGGACTAGCATCGAGCAGTTCTTC
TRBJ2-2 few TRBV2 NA CASSLSGSNTGELFF TGTGCCAGCAGCCTTAGCGGATCTAACACCGGGGAGCTGTTTTTT
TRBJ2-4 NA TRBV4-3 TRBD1 CAHLQGTTAKNIQYF TGCGCCCATTTACAGGGGACGACGGCCAAAAACATTCAGTACTTC
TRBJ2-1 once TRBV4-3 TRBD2 CASSQDFGTSGNEQFF TGCGCCAGCAGCCAAGATTTCGGGACTAGCGGTAATGAGCAGTTCTTC
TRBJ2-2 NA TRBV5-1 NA CASSFPPSPGELFF TGCGCCAGCAGCTTCCCGCCAAGCCCCGGGGAGCTGTTTTTT
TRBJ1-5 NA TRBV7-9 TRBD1 CASSLGSWATGYQPQHF TGTGCCAGCAGCTTGGGGTCCTGGGCGACAGGGTATCAGCCCCAGCATTTT
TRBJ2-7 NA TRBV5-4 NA CASSRGTPYEQYF TGTGCCAGTTCAAGGGGGACCCCCTACGAGCAGTACTTC
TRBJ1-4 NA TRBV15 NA CATSRDRFGKLFF TGTGCCACCAGCAGAGATCGTTTCGGAAAACTGTTTTTT
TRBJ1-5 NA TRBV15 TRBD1 CATSPRLGQQNQPQHF TGTGCCACCAGCCCCCGTCTGGGACAGCAAAATCAGCCCCAGCATTTT
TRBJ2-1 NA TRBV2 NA CASSPSAGPWNEQFF TGTGCCAGCAGTCCCTCGGCGGGGCCATGGAATGAGCAGTTCTTC
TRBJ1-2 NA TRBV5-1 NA CASSLLRSQIEGGYTF TGCGCCAGCAGCTTGCTCCGCTCCCAGATAGAGGGTGGCTACACCTTC
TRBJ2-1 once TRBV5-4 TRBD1 CASSHRGSSYNEQFF TGTGCCAGCAGTCACAGGGGAAGCTCCTACAATGAGCAGTTCTTC
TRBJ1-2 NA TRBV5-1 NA CASSLYRDENGYTF TGCGCCAGCAGCTTGTACAGGGACGAGAATGGCTACACCTTC
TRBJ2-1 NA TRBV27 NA CASEAGGNEQFF TGTGCCAGCGAGGCAGGGGGGAATGAGCAGTTCTTC
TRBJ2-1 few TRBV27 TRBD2 CATRGLAVSYNEQFF TGTGCCACAAGAGGACTAGCGGTGAGTTACAATGAGCAGTTCTTC
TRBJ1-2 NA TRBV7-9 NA CASSTPGNLNYGYTF TGTGCCAGCAGCACCCCAGGGAACCTCAACTATGGCTACACCTTC
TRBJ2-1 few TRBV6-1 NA CAVRLTDSYNEQFF TGTGCCGTTCGACTTACCGACTCCTACAATGAGCAGTTCTTC
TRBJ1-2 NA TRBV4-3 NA CASSQWSPGKTDGYTF TGCGCCAGCAGCCAATGGTCCCCAGGGAAGACCGATGGCTACACCTTC
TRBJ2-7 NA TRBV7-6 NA CASSLETRGYEQYF TGTGCCAGCAGCTTAGAGACCCGGGGCTACGAGCAGTACTTC
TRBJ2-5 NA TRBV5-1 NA CASSRGGTQETQYF TGCGCCAGCAGCCGGGGCGGGACTCAAGAGACCCAGTACTTC
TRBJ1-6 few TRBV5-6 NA CASSPSIGGNRSPLHF TGTGCCAGCAGCCCCAGTATAGGAGGGAATCGTTCACCCCTCCACTTT
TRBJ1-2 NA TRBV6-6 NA CASSTGVRHGYTF TGTGCCAGCAGTACCGGGGTACGCCATGGCTACACCTTC
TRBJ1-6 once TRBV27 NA CASRITGNSYNSPLHF TGTGCCAGCAGAATAACAGGAAACTCCTATAATTCACCCCTCCACTTT
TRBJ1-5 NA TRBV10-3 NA CAISAATGSQPQHF TGTGCCATCAGTGCAGCAACAGGTAGTCAGCCCCAGCATTTT
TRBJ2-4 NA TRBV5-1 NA CASSLASETWVNIQYF TGCGCCAGCAGCTTGGCAAGCGAGACGTGGGTAAACATTCAGTACTTC
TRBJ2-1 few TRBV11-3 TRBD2 CASSFGPGGYNEQFF TGTGCCAGCAGCTTCGGACCGGGGGGCTACAATGAGCAGTTCTTC
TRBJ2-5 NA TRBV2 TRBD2 CASSGRRREGTQYF TGTGCCAGCAGTGGCCGACGTCGGGAGGGGACCCAGTACTTC
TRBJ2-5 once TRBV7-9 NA CASSLTHSQETQYF TGTGCCAGCAGCTTAACACACAGCCAAGAGACCCAGTACTTC
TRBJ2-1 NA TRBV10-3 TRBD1 CAIRGGQGRSNEQFF TGTGCCATCAGAGGGGGACAGGGAAGGAGCAATGAGCAGTTCTTC
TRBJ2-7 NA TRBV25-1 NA CASSEFFSTVVHEQYF TGTGCCAGCAGTGAATTTTTCTCCACGGTGGTCCACGAGCAGTACTTC
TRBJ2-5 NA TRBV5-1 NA CASSLAGETQYF TGCGCCAGCAGCTTGGCCGGTGAGACCCAGTACTTC
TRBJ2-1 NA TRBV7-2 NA CASSFPPLEQFF TGTGCCAGCAGCTTCCCTCCCTTGGAGCAGTTCTTC
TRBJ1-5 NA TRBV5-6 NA CASSSLTTDIDQPQHF TGTGCCAGCAGCTCTTTGACAACCGATATCGATCAGCCCCAGCATTTT
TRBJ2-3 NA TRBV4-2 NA CASSQQRSGGGPTDTQYF TGTGCCAGCAGCCAACAAAGGTCCGGGGGAGGCCCCACAGATACGCAGTATTTT
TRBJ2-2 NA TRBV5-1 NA CASSGRGTTATNTGELFF TGCGCCAGCAGCGGAAGGGGTACGACAGCGACCAACACCGGGGAGCTGTTTTTT
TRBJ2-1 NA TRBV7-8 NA CASSLAEGWIHEQFF TGTGCCAGCAGCTTAGCGGAGGGGTGGATCCATGAGCAGTTCTTC
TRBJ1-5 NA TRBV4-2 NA CASSPVGGDSNQPQHF TGTGCCAGCAGCCCCGTGGGAGGGGATAGCAATCAGCCCCAGCATTTT